This TCR beta chain comes out of a study of T cell repertoires and Cas9 in healthy adults (dated by TCRdb to the late 2010s). For the study in its entirety: Within the CD4 and CD8 compartments, the researchers characterized SpCas9-reactive T cells in terms of multi-effector potency, cytotoxicity and lineage determination. The study looked at preexisting T cell immunity to the Streptococcus pyogenes Cas9 nuclease (SpCas9), which is used in CRISPR gene editing.

Healthy humans served as the donors. Points the paper makes about the study in general: Proliferation and function of SpCas9-reactive effector T cells were reported to be mitigated in vitro by SpCas9-reactive regulatory T cells.

Sequences SGHRS (CDR1) and YFSETQ (CDR2) are obtained from the germline V gene. V gives up 8 bases and J gives up 0 bases, and the segment between their germline ends measures 11 bases. There are 14 amino acids in the CDR3, from cysteine to phenylalanine inclusive. The CDR3 DNA has 42 bases and is translated from base 1. Points on this clone: It has no known antigen specificity. Per-nucleotide qualities are absent, and no much larger clonotype sits a single base away.

Libraries were made using the immunoSEQ multiplex PCR assay. The table comes from immuneACCESS by way of TCRdb, which keeps in-frame sequences with V and J called. Part of the clones is missing from these tables; in studies checked, under half for an unresolved V gene and the rest for unknown reasons. The sample table lists more than 12,000 clones, roughly 90% of them with a count of one. Of the sample, approximately 2.1% is held by the ten largest clones. Material: Tregs (CD4+, CD25+, CD127-, CD137-, CD154-) from PBMCs; culture status not recorded. The receptor chain draws on TRBV5-1 and TRBJ2-2, and possibly TRBD2, on 6 matching bases. This TCR came from a human donor in good health. The CDR3 reads CASGPGANTGELFF. The DNA sequence is as follows: TGCGCCAGTGGCCCGGGGGCGAACACCGGGGAGCTGTTTTTT.